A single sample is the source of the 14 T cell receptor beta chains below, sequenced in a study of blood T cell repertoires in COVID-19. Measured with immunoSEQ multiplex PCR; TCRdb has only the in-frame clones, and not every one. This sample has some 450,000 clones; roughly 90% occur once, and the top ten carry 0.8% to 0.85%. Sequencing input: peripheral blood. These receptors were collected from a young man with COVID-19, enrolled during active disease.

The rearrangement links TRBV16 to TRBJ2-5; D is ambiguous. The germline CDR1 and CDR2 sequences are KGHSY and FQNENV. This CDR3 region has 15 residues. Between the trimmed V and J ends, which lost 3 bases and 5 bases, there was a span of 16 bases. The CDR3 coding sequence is TGTGCCAGCAGCCAGCAGGTCTTACGTCTGGAGACCCAGTACTTC. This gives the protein CASSQQVLRLETQYF. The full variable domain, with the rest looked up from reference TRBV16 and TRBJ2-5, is GEEVAQTPKHLVRGEGQKAKLYCAPIKGHSYVFWYQQVLKNEFKFLISFQNENVFDETGMPKERFSAKCLPNSPCSLEIQATKLEDSAVYFCASSQQVLRLETQYFGPGTRLLVL.

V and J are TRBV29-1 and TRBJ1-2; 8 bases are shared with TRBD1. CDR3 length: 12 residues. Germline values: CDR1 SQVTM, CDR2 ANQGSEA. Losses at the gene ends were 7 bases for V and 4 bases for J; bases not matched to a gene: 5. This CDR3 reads CSAGGQGYGYTF. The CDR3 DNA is TGCAGCGCCGGTGGACAGGGCTATGGCTACACCTTC.

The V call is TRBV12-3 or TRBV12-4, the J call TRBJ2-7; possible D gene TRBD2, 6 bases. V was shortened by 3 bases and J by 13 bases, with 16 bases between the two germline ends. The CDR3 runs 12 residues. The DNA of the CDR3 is TGTGCCAGCAGTTTGGGGCGCGGCGGGGCTTACTTC. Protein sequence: CASSLGRGGAYF.

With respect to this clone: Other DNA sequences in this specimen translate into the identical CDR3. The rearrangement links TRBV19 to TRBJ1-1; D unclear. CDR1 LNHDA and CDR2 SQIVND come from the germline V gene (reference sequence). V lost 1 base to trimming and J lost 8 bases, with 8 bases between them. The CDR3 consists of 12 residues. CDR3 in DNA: TGTGCCAGTAGTATAGGAGGGAGCGAAGCTTTCTTT. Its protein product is CASSIGGSEAFF.

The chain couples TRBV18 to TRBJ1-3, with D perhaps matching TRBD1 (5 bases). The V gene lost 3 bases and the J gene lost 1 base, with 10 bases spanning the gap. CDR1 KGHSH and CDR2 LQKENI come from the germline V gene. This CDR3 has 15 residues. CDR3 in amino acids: CASSPGRSSGNTIYF. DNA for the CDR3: TGTGCCAGCTCACCGGGGCGTAGTTCTGGAAACACCATATATTTT.

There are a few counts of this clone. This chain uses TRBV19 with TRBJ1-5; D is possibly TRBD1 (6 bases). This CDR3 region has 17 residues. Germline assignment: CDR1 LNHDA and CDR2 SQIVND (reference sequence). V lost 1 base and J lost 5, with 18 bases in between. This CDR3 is CASSIAGGGAFHQPQHF. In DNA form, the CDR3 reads TGTGCCAGTAGTATAGCGGGGGGGGGCGCGTTCCATCAGCCCCAGCATTTT.

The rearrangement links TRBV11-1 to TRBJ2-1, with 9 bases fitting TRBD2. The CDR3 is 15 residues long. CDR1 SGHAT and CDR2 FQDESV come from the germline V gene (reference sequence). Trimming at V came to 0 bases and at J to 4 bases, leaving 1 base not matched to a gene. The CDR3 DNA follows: TGTGCCAGCAGCTTAGCCGCGGGGGGGTACAATGAGCAGTTCTTC. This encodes CASSLAAGGYNEQFF.

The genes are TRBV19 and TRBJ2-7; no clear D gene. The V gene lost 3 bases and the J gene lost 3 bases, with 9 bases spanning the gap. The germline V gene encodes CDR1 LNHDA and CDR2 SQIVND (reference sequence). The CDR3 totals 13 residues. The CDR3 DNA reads TGTGCCAGTAGTATTTCTAGAGGCTACGAGCAGTACTTC. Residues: CASSISRGYEQYF.

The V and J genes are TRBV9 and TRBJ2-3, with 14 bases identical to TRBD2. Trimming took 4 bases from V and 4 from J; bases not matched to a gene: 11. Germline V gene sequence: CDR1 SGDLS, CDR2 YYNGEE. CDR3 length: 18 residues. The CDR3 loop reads CASSPGTSGGAVADTQYF. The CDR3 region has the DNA TGTGCCAGCAGCCCCGGGACTAGCGGGGGAGCGGTGGCAGATACGCAGTATTTT.

The CDR3 loop reads CASIRGLMNTEAFF. DNA of the CDR3: TGTGCCAGCATCAGGGGGCTCATGAACACTGAAGCTTTCTTT. V usage is TRBV19 and J usage is TRBJ1-1; 8 nucleotides agree with TRBD1. This CDR3 contains 14 residues. Germline CDR1 reads LNHDA; CDR2 reads SQIVND (reference sequence). The V and J ends lost 9 bases and 0 bases, in that order; junction bases with no gene match: 6.

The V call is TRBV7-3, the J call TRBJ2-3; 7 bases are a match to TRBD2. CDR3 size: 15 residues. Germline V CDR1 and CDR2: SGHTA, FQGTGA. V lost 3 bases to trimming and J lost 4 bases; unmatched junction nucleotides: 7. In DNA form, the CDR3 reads TGTGCCAGCAGCTTGGGCGGGAGAGGCTCAGATACGCAGTATTTT. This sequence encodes CASSLGGRGSDTQYF.

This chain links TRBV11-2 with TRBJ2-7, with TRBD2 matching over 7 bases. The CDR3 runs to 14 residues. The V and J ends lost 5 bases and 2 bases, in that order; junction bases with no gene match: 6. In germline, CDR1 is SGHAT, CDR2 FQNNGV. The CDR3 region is CASSPRTRAYEQYF. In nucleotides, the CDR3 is TGTGCCAGCAGCCCCCGGACTAGAGCCTACGAGCAGTACTTC.

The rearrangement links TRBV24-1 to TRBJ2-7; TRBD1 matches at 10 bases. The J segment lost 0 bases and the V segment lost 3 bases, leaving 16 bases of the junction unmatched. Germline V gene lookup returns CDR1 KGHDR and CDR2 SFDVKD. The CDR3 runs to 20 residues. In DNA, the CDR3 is TGTGCCACCAGTGATGGGGACAGGGGCGAACTAGCGGCCAACTCCTACGAGCAGTACTTC. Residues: CATSDGDRGELAANSYEQYF.

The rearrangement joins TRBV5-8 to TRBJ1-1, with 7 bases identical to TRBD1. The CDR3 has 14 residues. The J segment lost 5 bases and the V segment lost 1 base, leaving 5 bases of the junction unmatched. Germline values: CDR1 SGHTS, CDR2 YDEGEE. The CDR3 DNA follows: TGTGCCAGCAGCTTGAGGGGGCGGTGGACTGAAGCTTTCTTT. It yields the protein CASSLRGRWTEAFF.